These T cell receptor beta chains were read from a single sample in a study of shared clonotypes between healthy human individuals. Clones were read by immunoSEQ multiplex PCR, and TCRdb kept only the in-frame ones, dropping some. The data show over 950,000 clones, 70% to 85% seen once. Sequenced sample: memory CD4+ T cells from PBMCs. The receptors stem from a man between 18 and 29 years old in good health. Some clones in this sample may be carry-over from other donors' samples. CDR3s include the opening cysteine and the closing phenylalanine or tryptophan. Each record gives: clone size, D gene, J gene, V gene, CDR3 protein, CDR3 DNA. A D gene is named only where the DNA matches it firmly. Only some rows state a clone size, as once, few, many or a class for expanded clones.

NA | NA | TRBJ2-5 | TRBV6-5 | CASSKDRSGTQYF | TGTGCCAGCAGTAAGGATCGTTCGGGGACCCAGTACTTC
NA | NA | TRBJ1-1 | TRBV6-1 | CASSPKGGTPEAFF | TGTGCCAGCAGTCCAAAAGGGGGGACTCCTGAAGCTTTCTTT
NA | NA | TRBJ2-7 | TRBV30 | CAWSPGAGRVYEQYF | TGTGCCTGGAGCCCGGGGGCAGGGAGAGTTTACGAGCAGTACTTC
NA | NA | TRBJ2-2 | TRBV11-2 | CASSFLDTATGELFF | TGTGCCAGCAGCTTCCTAGATACGGCCACCGGGGAGCTGTTTTTT
NA | TRBD2 | TRBJ2-7 | TRBV10-3 | CAISESTSGSLYEQYF | TGTGCCATCAGTGAGTCCACTAGCGGGAGCCTGTACGAGCAGTACTTC
NA | TRBD2 | TRBJ2-1 | TRBV14 | CASSRTTSGEQFF | TGTGCCAGCAGCCGAACGACTAGCGGGGAGCAGTTCTTC
few | NA | TRBJ2-5 | TRBV29-1 | CSVAGPPETQYF | TGCAGCGTTGCTGGACCCCCCGAGACCCAGTACTTC
NA | NA | TRBJ2-7 | TRBV29-1 | CSVVTGGVTYEQYF | TGCAGCGTTGTTACTGGCGGGGTAACCTACGAGCAGTACTTC
NA | TRBD2 | TRBJ2-7 | TRBV6-6 | CASSRAGLRSWEQYF | TGTGCCAGCAGTCGAGCGGGATTACGTTCATGGGAGCAGTACTTC
NA | NA | TRBJ2-7 | TRBV2 | CASSVTGTEQYF | TGTGCCAGCAGTGTGACCGGGACCGAGCAGTACTTC
NA | TRBD1 | TRBJ2-2 | TRBV4-3 | CASSQAWTGVTGELFF | TGCGCCAGCAGCCAAGCTTGGACAGGAGTGACCGGGGAGCTGTTTTTT
once | NA | TRBJ2-1 | TRBV7-9 | CASSHNSYSYNEQFF | TGTGCCAGCAGCCATAACAGTTACTCCTACAATGAGCAGTTCTTC
NA | TRBD2 | TRBJ2-2 | TRBV5-1 | CASSVSGITTGELFF | TGCGCCAGCAGCGTTAGCGGGATTACGACCGGGGAGCTGTTTTTT
NA | TRBD2 | TRBJ2-1 | TRBV7-3 | CASSLLAGGEQFF | TGTGCCAGCAGCTTACTGGCGGGAGGAGAGCAGTTCTTC
NA | TRBD1 | TRBJ2-7 | TRBV18 | CASSPPFGTGAYEQYF | TGTGCCAGCTCACCACCATTCGGGACAGGTGCCTACGAGCAGTACTTC
NA | NA | TRBJ2-6 | TRBV28 | CASTSRSGANVLTF | TGTGCCAGCACTTCCCGCTCTGGGGCCAACGTCCTGACTTTC
once | NA | TRBJ2-7 | TRBV12-2 | CASRSPGTDTYEQYF | TGTGCAAGTCGCTCCCCGGGGACCGATACCTACGAGCAGTACTTC
NA | NA | TRBJ1-4 | TRBV7-9 | CASSSTTGYEKLFF | TGTGCCAGCAGCTCCACCACCGGCTACGAAAAACTGTTTTTT
many | TRBD1 | TRBJ1-5 | TRBV2 | CASRGQSNQPQHF | TGTGCCAGCAGGGGACAGTCTAATCAGCCCCAGCATTTT
NA | NA | TRBJ1-2 | TRBV7-9 | CASSFSAGRDYGYTF | TGTGCCAGCAGCTTCTCGGCAGGGAGAGACTATGGCTACACCTTC
NA | TRBD2 | TRBJ2-5 | TRBV19 | CASRPFREGLLEETQYF | TGTGCCAGTAGACCCTTCCGGGAGGGCCTACTTGAAGAGACCCAGTACTTC
NA | NA | TRBJ2-2 | TRBV11-3 | CASSSRHPGGTGELFF | TGTGCCAGCAGCTCACGCCACCCGGGCGGCACCGGGGAGCTGTTTTTT
NA | NA | TRBJ2-5 | TRBV7-2 | CASSYPGPETQYF | TGTGCCAGCAGCTATCCGGGACCAGAGACCCAGTACTTC
once | TRBD2 | TRBJ2-1 | TRBV5-4 | CASSDLAAPYNEQFF | TGTGCCAGCAGCGACCTAGCGGCCCCTTACAATGAGCAGTTCTTC
NA | TRBD2 | TRBJ2-1 | TRBV7-9 | CASSFSDSGTYNEQFF | TGTGCCAGCAGCTTTAGTGATAGCGGGACCTACAATGAGCAGTTCTTC
once | NA | TRBJ2-1 | TRBV6-6 | CASSYGIRWNEQFF | TGTGCCAGCAGTTACGGGATACGTTGGAATGAGCAGTTCTTC
NA | TRBD2 | TRBJ2-5 | TRBV7-9 | CASSTGTSGQETQYF | TGTGCCAGCAGTACCGGGACTAGCGGCCAAGAGACCCAGTACTTC
NA | NA | TRBJ1-1 | TRBV7-9 | CASSLEGGEAFF | TGTGCCAGCAGCTTAGAGGGCGGTGAAGCTTTCTTT
NA | TRBD1 | TRBJ2-4 | TRBV6-1 | CASSRAGQGGDIQYF | TGTGCCAGCAGTAGAGCGGGACAGGGGGGAGACATTCAGTACTTC
NA | NA | TRBJ1-4 | TRBV5-1 | CASSLGSSTNEKLFF | TGCGCCAGCAGCTTAGGGTCCTCAACTAATGAAAAACTGTTTTTT
NA | NA | TRBJ1-1 | TRBV6-1 | CASSGGGTEAFF | TGTGCCAGCAGTGGGGGGGGGACTGAAGCTTTCTTT
NA | NA | TRBJ2-7 | TRBV5-4 | CASSTRGQGYEQYF | TGTGCCAGCAGCACGCGGGGTCAGGGCTACGAGCAGTACTTC
NA | NA | TRBJ2-7 | TRBV7-9 | CASSFRGPRGEQYF | TGTGCCAGCAGCTTTAGAGGGCCCCGGGGTGAGCAGTACTTC
NA | NA | TRBJ1-1 | TRBV5-1 | CASSLLSWGNTEAFF | TGCGCCAGCAGCTTGCTCAGCTGGGGGAACACTGAAGCTTTCTTT
NA | TRBD2 | TRBJ2-1 | TRBV25-1 | CASSDPASGRAEQFF | TGTGCCAGCAGTGACCCCGCCAGCGGGAGGGCCGAGCAGTTCTTC
NA | TRBD1 | TRBJ2-2 | TRBV2 | CASRSRSPGGTGELFF | TGTGCCAGCAGATCGAGGTCGCCAGGGGGCACCGGGGAGCTGTTTTTT
NA | NA | TRBJ1-1 | TRBV18 | CASSQDRMNTEAFF | TGTGCCAGCTCACAGGACAGAATGAACACTGAAGCTTTCTTT
NA | NA | TRBJ2-5 | TRBV7-2 | CASRLSERGETQYF | TGTGCCAGCAGGCTATCAGAGAGAGGGGAGACCCAGTACTTC
once | TRBD1 | TRBJ2-2 | TRBV19 | CASSILVGTGAGTGELFF | TGTGCCAGTAGTATCTTGGTGGGGACAGGGGCGGGCACCGGGGAGCTGTTTTTT
NA | NA | TRBJ1-5 | TRBV27 | CASREFIGLCSNQPQHF | TGTGCCAGCAGAGAGTTTATTGGACTGTGTAGCAATCAGCCCCAGCATTTT